This TCR beta chain was recorded in a study of low-dose radiotherapy and immunotherapy resistance in tumors. Whole-study context: Covering alpha and beta chains, TRAV- and TRBV-specific primers were used for the first-strand cDNA.

As for time point: before trial treatment. PCR amplification of the TCRs was performed with Phusion for 20 PCR cycles, and it relied on a constant-region primer together with a V-primer adapter. It was by in vitro transcription that isolated mRNA was amplified. TCRdb called the reads again in MiXCR, with one record for every CDR3 protein. The sample has roughly 46,000 distinct CDR3 sequences, around 11% seen once. This clonotype was picked up many times. Germline values: CDR1 SGHAT, CDR2 FQNNGV. CDR3 length: 13 residues. J gave up 8 bases and V 3 bases, and 6 bases lay outside the gene matches. The sequences come from PBMCs, collected before treatment. The TCR originated in a female donor with ovarian cancer. The chain uses TRBV11-2 and TRBJ1-1; TRBD1 aligns across 7 bases. The CDR3 reads CASSFTGVTEAFF. The CDR3 coding sequence is TGTGCCAGCAGCTTTACAGGGGTGACGGAAGCTTTCTTT.